This TCR beta chain emerged from a study of spatial heterogeneity in lung cancer. TCRdb redid the calling of the 5' RACE reads with MiXCR, one entry per CDR3 protein. The table lists about 45,000 distinct CDR3 sequences, about 12% of them singletons. Of note for this clonotype: The antigen is not known.

Time point of the sample: sample taken at primary tumor resection. Unsorted whole RNA from tumor, nontumor lung or frozen PBMC underwent sequencing. The donor group consisted of around 77 patients who had untreated, early-stage non-small cell lung cancer. Broader study findings: At tumor resection, ubiquitous expanded TCRs were detected in blood more often than later.

The clonotype comes from a female donor with early-stage non-small cell lung cancer. The source was PBMCs, collected at surgery.

CDR3 protein: CASSLSGDSRTGELFF. DNA for the CDR3: TGTGCCAGCAGCCTCAGTGGGGACAGCCGCACCGGGGAGCTGTTTTTT. The rearrangement uses TRBV5-4 and TRBJ2-2; the match to TRBD1 covers 7 bases. Unmatched junction bases numbered 10, after V lost 4 bases and J lost 4 bases. The germline CDR1 and CDR2 sequences are SGHNT and YYREEE (reference sequence). CDR3 length equals 16 residues.